This T cell receptor (beta chain) was captured by sequencing in a study of blood T cell repertoires in COVID-19. Across the study: COVID-19 samples from acute and convalescent phases originated in the United States, Italy and Spain. Sources were T cells, B-cell-depleted T cells, or PBMCs; the material itself was cDNA or gDNA.

A Seattle source enrolled patients during active infection and followed them longitudinally. In the source study's methods: Amplifying reference gene primers gave estimates of nucleated cell counts. The method was immunoSEQ multiplex PCR; TCRdb's version includes in-frame clones alone and lacks a portion of them. That table supplies the V and J calls and clone size; D and trimming were determined from the DNA. The repertoire holds fewer than 600,000 clones, with roughly 89% as singletons. Source material: peripheral blood. The TCR was taken from a man younger than 30 with COVID-19, enrolled during active disease.

The CDR3 bases are TGCGCCAGCAGCCAAGTGCCAGGGGGCCTCTACGAGCAGTACTTC. It translates to CASSQVPGGLYEQYF. J is TRBJ2-7 and V is TRBV4-1, with 8 nucleotides matching TRBD1. The V gene end was trimmed by 1 base and the J gene end by 3 bases; junction bases not matched to a gene: 5. The CDR3 runs 15 residues. Germline assignment: CDR1 MGHRA and CDR2 YSYEKL.